This TCR beta chain is from a study of T cell changes during pregnancy in multiple sclerosis. The protocol was immunoSEQ multiplex PCR, while the TCRdb copy is restricted to in-frame clones and leaves out a portion. This repertoire shows some 51,000 clones, roughly 93% found once; its top ten account for around 4%. The CDR3 totals 14 residues. From germline, CDR1 is SGHTA and CDR2 FQGNSA. Trimming removed 5 bases from V and 7 bases from J; junction bases left unmatched: 7. The material sequenced was CD8+ T cells from peripheral blood mononuclear cells, taken in the first trimester of pregnancy. This sequence was found in a female donor with multiple sclerosis, enrolled in a pregnancy study. The rearrangement joins TRBV7-2 to TRBJ2-2, with 7 bases matching TRBD1. Here the CDR3 reads CASSPDRSLGELFF. The CDR3 DNA is TGTGCCAGCAGCCCGGACAGGTCCCTCGGGGAGCTGTTTTTT.